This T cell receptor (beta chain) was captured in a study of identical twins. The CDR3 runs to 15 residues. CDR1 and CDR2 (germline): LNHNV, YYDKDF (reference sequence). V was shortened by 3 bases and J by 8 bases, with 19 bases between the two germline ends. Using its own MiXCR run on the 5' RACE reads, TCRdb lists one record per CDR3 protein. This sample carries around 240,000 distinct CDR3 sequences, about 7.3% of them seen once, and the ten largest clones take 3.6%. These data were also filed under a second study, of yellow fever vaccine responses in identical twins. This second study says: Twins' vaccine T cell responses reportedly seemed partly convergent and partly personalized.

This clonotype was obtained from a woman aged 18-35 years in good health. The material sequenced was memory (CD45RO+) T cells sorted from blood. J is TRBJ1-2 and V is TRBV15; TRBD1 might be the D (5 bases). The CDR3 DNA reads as TGTGCCACCAGCAGGGGATCAACAGGCACTAGGGGCTACACCTTC. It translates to CATSRGSTGTRGYTF.